This T cell receptor beta chain was recovered during a study of early T cells in non-severe SARS-CoV-2 infection. TCRdb analysed the 5' RACE reads with MiXCR anew, one entry per CDR3 protein. The profile covers tens of thousands of distinct CDR3 sequences, with 9.1% appearing a single time and 4.2% taken by the ten largest. This CDR3 region has 14 residues. V lost 5 bases to trimming and J lost 5 bases, with 15 bases between them. Germline V lookup: CDR1 SGHTA, CDR2 FQGNSA. The origin of this receptor is an adult who was a healthcare worker with PCR-confirmed SARS-CoV-2 infection or an uninfected control (not recorded which). V is TRBV7-2 and J is TRBJ2-5, with D perhaps matching TRBD1 (7 bases). The sequencing sample was made of whole blood. CDR3 region: CASSPLTGRETQYF. The CDR3 coding sequence is TGTGCCAGCAGCCCCTTGACAGGGAGGGAGACCCAGTACTTC.